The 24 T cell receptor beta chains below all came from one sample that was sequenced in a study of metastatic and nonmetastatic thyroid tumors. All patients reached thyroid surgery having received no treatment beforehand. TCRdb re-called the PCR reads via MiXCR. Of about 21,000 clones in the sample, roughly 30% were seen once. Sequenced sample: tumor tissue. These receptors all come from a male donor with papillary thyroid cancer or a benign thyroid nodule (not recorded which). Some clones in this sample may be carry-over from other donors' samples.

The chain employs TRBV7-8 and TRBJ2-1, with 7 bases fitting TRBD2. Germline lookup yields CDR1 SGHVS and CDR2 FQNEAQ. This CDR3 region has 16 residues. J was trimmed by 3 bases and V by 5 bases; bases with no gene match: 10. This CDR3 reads CASSPFRGVIYNEQFF. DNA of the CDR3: TGTGCCAGCAGCCCATTCCGGGGGGTCATCTACAATGAGCAGTTCTTC.

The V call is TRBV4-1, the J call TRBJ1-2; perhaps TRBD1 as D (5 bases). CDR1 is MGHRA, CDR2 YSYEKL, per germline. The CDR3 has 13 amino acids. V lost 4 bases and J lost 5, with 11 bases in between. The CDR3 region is CASSPTGVYGYTF. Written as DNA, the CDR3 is TGCGCCAGCAGCCCGACGGGGGTATATGGCTACACCTTC.

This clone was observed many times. The CDR3 protein is CASNDQGPLMAQYF. The CDR3 DNA sequence: TGTGCCAGCAATGACCAGGGGCCCTTGATGGCCCAGTACTTC. The chain joins TRBV6-1 to TRBJ2-5, with a weak D call TRBD1 (6 bases). The CDR3 covers 14 residues. V was pared by 7 bases and J by 9 bases, with 21 bases between. Per germline, CDR1 MNHNS and CDR2 SASEGT.

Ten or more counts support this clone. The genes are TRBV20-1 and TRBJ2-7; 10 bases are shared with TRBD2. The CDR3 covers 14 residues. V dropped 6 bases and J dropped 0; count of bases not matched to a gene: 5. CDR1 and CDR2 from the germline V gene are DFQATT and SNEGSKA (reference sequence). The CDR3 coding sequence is TGCAGTGCGAGAAGCGGGGGGGACTCCTACGAGCAGTACTTC. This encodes CSARSGGDSYEQYF.

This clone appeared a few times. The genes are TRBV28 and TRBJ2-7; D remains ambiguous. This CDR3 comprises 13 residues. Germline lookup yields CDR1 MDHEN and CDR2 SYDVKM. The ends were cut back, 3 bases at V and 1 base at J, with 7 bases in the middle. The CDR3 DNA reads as TGTGCCAGCAGTTTTTTCGGATCCTACGAGCAGTACTTC. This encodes CASSFFGSYEQYF.

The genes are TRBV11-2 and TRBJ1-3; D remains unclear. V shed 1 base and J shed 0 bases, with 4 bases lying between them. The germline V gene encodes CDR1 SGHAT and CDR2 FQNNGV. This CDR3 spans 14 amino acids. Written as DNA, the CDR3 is TGTGCCAGCAGCTTAGGGGCCTCTGGAAACACCATATATTTT. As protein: CASSLGASGNTIYF.

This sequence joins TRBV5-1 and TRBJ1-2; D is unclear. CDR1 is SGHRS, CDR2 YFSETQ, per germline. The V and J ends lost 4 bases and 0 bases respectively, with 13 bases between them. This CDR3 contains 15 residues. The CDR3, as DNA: TGCGCCAGCAGCGATGTGGACGAGTCTAACTATGGCTACACCTTC. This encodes CASSDVDESNYGYTF.

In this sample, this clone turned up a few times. CDR3 sequence (DNA): TGTGCCAGCAGTCTCCGGAGCGGGGGGGCCCAAGAGACCCAGTACTTC. This encodes CASSLRSGGAQETQYF. The rearrangement links TRBV2 to TRBJ2-5; TRBD2 matches 10 bases. In germline, CDR1 is SNHLY, CDR2 FYNNEI. The ends lost 5 bases at V and 1 base at J; junction bases unmatched: 7. The CDR3 sequence is 16 residues long.

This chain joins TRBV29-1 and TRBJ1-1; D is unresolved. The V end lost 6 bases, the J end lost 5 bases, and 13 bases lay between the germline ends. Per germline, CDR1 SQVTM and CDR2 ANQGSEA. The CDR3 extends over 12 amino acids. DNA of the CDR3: TGCAGCGTAATGGAGCCAATGACTGAAGCTTTCTTT. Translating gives CSVMEPMTEAFF.

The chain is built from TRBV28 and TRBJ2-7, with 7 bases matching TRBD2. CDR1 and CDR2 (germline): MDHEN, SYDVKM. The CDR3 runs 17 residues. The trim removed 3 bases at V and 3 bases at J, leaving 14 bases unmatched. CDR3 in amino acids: CASSFGGRTSFDYEQYF. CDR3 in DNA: TGTGCCAGCAGTTTCGGGGGGAGGACTAGTTTCGACTACGAGCAGTACTTC.

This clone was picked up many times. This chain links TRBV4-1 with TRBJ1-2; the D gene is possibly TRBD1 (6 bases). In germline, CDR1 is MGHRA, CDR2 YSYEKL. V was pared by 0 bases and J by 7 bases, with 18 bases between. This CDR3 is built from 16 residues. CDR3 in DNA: TGCGCCAGCAGCCAAGACGGGGACGGTACCAGGGGTGGCTACACCTTC. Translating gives CASSQDGDGTRGGYTF.

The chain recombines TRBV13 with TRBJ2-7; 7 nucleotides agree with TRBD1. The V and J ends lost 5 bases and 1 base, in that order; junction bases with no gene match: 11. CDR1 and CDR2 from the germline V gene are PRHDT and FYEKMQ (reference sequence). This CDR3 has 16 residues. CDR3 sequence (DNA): TGTGCCAGCAGCCTCGTCCGGGACAGCGTTTCCTACGAGCAGTACTTC. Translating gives CASSLVRDSVSYEQYF.

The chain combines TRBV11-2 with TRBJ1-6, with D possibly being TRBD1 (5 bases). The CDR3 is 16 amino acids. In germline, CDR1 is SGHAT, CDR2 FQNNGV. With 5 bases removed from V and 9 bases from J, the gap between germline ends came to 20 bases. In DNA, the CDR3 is TGTGCCAGCAGCCCCTCGGCAACGGGGGGAGGTTCACCCCTCCACTTT. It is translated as CASSPSATGGGSPLHF.

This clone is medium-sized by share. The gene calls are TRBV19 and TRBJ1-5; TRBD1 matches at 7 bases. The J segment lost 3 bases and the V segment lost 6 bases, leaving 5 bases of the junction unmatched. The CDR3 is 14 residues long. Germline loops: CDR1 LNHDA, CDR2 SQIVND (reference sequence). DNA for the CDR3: TGTGCCAGTAGACCCGGACAGGCCAATCAGCCCCAGCATTTT. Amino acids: CASRPGQANQPQHF.

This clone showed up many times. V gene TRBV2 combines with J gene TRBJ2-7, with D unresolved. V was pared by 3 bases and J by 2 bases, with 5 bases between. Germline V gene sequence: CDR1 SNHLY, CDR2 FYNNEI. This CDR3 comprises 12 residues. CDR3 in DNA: TGTGCCAGCAGTGAGCAGGCCTACGAGCAGTACTTC. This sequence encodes CASSEQAYEQYF.

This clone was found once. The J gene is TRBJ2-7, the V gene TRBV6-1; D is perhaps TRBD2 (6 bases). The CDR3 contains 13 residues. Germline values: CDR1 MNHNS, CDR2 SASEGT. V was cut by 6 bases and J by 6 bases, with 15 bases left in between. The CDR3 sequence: CASRPLGRFEQYF. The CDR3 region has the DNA TGTGCCAGCAGGCCACTAGGGAGGTTCGAGCAGTACTTC.

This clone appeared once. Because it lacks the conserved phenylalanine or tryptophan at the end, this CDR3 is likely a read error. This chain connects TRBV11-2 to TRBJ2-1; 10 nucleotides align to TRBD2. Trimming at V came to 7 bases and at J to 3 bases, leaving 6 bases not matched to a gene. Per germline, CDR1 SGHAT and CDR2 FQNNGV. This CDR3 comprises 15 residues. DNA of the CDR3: TGTGCCAGCATCGCCTCTAGCGGGGGCTACAATGAGCAGTTCCTC. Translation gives CASIASSGGYNEQFL.

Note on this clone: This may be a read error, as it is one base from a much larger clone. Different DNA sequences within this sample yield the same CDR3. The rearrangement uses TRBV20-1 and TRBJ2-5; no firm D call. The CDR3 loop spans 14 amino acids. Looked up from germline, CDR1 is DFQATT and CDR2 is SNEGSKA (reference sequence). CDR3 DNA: TGCAGCGCTAGAAAGGACCCTAACGAGGAGACCCAGTACTTC. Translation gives CSARKDPNEETQYF.

CDR3 protein: CAIGKGTVPYEQYF. As DNA, the CDR3 is TGTGCCATCGGGAAAGGTACAGTCCCCTACGAGCAGTACTTC. V gene TRBV7-2 combines with J gene TRBJ2-7; D is perhaps TRBD2 (5 bases). CDR3 length: 14 amino acids. The germline V and J ends were trimmed by 10 bases and 2 bases, with 18 bases remaining between them. Germline V gene lookup returns CDR1 SGHTA and CDR2 FQGNSA.

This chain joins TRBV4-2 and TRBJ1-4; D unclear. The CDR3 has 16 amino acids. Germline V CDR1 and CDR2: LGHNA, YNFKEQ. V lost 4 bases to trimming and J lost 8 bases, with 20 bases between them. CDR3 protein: CASSPHSGLAGEKLFF. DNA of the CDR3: TGTGCCAGCAGCCCCCACTCAGGACTGGCAGGCGAAAAACTGTTTTTT.

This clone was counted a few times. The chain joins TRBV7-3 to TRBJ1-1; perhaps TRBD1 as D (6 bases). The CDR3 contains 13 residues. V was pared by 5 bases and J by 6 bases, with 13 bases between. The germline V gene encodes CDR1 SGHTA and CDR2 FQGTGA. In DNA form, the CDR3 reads TGTGCCAGCAGCGTGCAACAGGGTGCTGAAGCTTTCTTT. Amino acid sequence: CASSVQQGAEAFF.

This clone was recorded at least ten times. CDR3 in amino acids: CASSDLGTAIEQFF. In DNA form, the CDR3 reads TGTGCCAGCAGCGACCTCGGGACAGCCATCGAGCAGTTCTTC. The chain is built from TRBV9 and TRBJ2-1; 7 nucleotides align to TRBD1. CDR1 is SGDLS, CDR2 YYNGEE, per germline. There are 14 residues in the CDR3. Trimming took 3 bases from V and 10 from J; bases not matched to a gene: 10.

CDR3 sequence: CASSEVGGEGYEQYF. CDR3 bases: TGTGCCAGCAGTGAAGTAGGAGGGGAAGGATACGAGCAGTACTTC. This sequence joins TRBV6-1 and TRBJ2-7, with a possible D match to TRBD2 (6 bases). The V end was cut by 1 base, the J end by 4 bases, with 14 bases between. The CDR3 is 15 residues long. CDR1 is MNHNS, CDR2 SASEGT, per germline.

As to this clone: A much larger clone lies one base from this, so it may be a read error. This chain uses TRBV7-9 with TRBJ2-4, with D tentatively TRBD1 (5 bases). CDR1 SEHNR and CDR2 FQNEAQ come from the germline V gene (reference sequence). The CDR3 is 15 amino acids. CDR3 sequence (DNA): TGTGCCATCAGCCCCACGGCAGGGAACAAAAACATTCAGTACTTC. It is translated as CAISPTAGNKNIQYF.